These T cell receptor beta chains were read from a single sample in a study of cytomegalovirus exposure and HLA in healthy donors. Clones were read by immunoSEQ multiplex PCR, and TCRdb kept only the in-frame ones, dropping some. Among fewer than 100,000 clones listed, roughly 78% were seen once. Sample: PBMCs. Every receptor here comes from a male donor in good health and CMV-seropositive. CDR3s include the opening cysteine and the closing phenylalanine or tryptophan. D genes are given only for firm matches. Not all rows give a size; the values are once, few, many and, for expanded clones, a class.

cdr3_nt: TGCGCCAGCAGCTTGGGGGCTTATGAGCAGTTCTTC
cdr3_aa: CASSLGAYEQFF
j_call: TRBJ2-1
d_call: NA
clone_size: NA
v_call: TRBV5-1

cdr3_nt: TGTGCCAGCAGCCTACAGGACGGACAGACCCAGTACTTC
cdr3_aa: CASSLQDGQTQYF
j_call: TRBJ2-5
d_call: NA
clone_size: NA
v_call: TRBV7-3

cdr3_nt: TGTGCCAGCAGTCCCCGGTACCAAGAGACCCAGTACTTC
cdr3_aa: CASSPRYQETQYF
j_call: TRBJ2-5
d_call: NA
clone_size: NA
v_call: TRBV6-6

cdr3_nt: TGTGCCAGCAGTTTCCGGGACAGGGGAGATGGCTACACCTTC
cdr3_aa: CASSFRDRGDGYTF
j_call: TRBJ1-2
d_call: TRBD1
clone_size: NA
v_call: TRBV27

cdr3_nt: TGTGCCAGCAGCTTGGGACTAGCGCGCTACAATGAGCAGTTCTTC
cdr3_aa: CASSLGLARYNEQFF
j_call: TRBJ2-1
d_call: TRBD2
clone_size: NA
v_call: TRBV5-8

cdr3_nt: TGTGCCAGCAGGCCGGGACAGGGGCTCTACGAGCAGTACTTC
cdr3_aa: CASRPGQGLYEQYF
j_call: TRBJ2-7
d_call: TRBD1
clone_size: NA
v_call: TRBV27

cdr3_nt: TGTGCCAGCTCACCCCCAGTGAAAAAAGATACGCAGTATTTT
cdr3_aa: CASSPPVKKDTQYF
j_call: TRBJ2-3
d_call: NA
clone_size: NA
v_call: TRBV18

cdr3_nt: TGCAGTTCTAGGGGGGGCTACGAGCAGTACTTC
cdr3_aa: CSSRGGYEQYF
j_call: TRBJ2-7
d_call: NA
clone_size: NA
v_call: TRBV20-1

cdr3_nt: TGTGCCAGCAGTACCCTCGGGGAGCAGTACTTC
cdr3_aa: CASSTLGEQYF
j_call: TRBJ2-7
d_call: NA
clone_size: NA
v_call: TRBV27

cdr3_nt: TGTGCCAGCAGCCGGGACACCAATTCCAACGAGCAGTACTTC
cdr3_aa: CASSRDTNSNEQYF
j_call: TRBJ2-7
d_call: NA
clone_size: once
v_call: TRBV5-6

cdr3_nt: TGTGCCAGCAGCCCTCCGGGACAGGGTTATGGCTACACCTTC
cdr3_aa: CASSPPGQGYGYTF
j_call: TRBJ1-2
d_call: TRBD1
clone_size: NA
v_call: TRBV5-4

cdr3_nt: TGTGCCAGCAGCCCGATGGGGGGGAAAGGTTACGAGCAGTACTTC
cdr3_aa: CASSPMGGKGYEQYF
j_call: TRBJ2-7
d_call: TRBD2
clone_size: NA
v_call: TRBV9

cdr3_nt: TGTGCCAGCAGCCCGCCAGGGAACAATGAGCAGTTCTTC
cdr3_aa: CASSPPGNNEQFF
j_call: TRBJ2-1
d_call: NA
clone_size: NA
v_call: TRBV9

cdr3_nt: TGTGCCAGCAGTTTGGCACAGGGGTGGTTTACAGATACGCAGTATTTT
cdr3_aa: CASSLAQGWFTDTQYF
j_call: TRBJ2-3
d_call: TRBD1
clone_size: NA
v_call: TRBV27

cdr3_nt: TGCGCCAGCAGCCCCAGGGGAAACACCGGGGAGCTGTTTTTT
cdr3_aa: CASSPRGNTGELFF
j_call: TRBJ2-2
d_call: NA
clone_size: many
v_call: TRBV5-1

cdr3_nt: TGTGTCAGAGCCGGCACAGGGGTATCTGGAAACACCATATATTTT
cdr3_aa: CVRAGTGVSGNTIYF
j_call: TRBJ1-3
d_call: NA
clone_size: few
v_call: TRBV7-5

cdr3_nt: TGCGCCAGCAGCCACCGGACTAGCGGGGGAAACTCTGGGGCCAACGTCCTGACTTTC
cdr3_aa: CASSHRTSGGNSGANVLTF
j_call: TRBJ2-6
d_call: TRBD2
clone_size: NA
v_call: TRBV5-1

cdr3_nt: TGTGCCAGCAGCTTATATCTGGGGACTACAAACAATGAGCAGTTCTTC
cdr3_aa: CASSLYLGTTNNEQFF
j_call: TRBJ2-1
d_call: TRBD2
clone_size: NA
v_call: TRBV11-1

cdr3_nt: TGTGCCAGCAGCCAGGGACAGGGTGAGACTGAAGCTTTCTTT
cdr3_aa: CASSQGQGETEAFF
j_call: TRBJ1-1
d_call: TRBD1
clone_size: NA
v_call: TRBV7-9

cdr3_nt: TGCAGCGTTAAGACAGGGGGCCCCATAGGGGAGCTGTTTTTT
cdr3_aa: CSVKTGGPIGELFF
j_call: TRBJ2-2
d_call: TRBD1
clone_size: NA
v_call: TRBV29-1

cdr3_nt: TGTGCCAGTACCCGAGAGGGACAGGCTCACTATGGCTACACCTTC
cdr3_aa: CASTREGQAHYGYTF
j_call: TRBJ1-2
d_call: TRBD1
clone_size: once
v_call: TRBV19

cdr3_nt: TGCGCCAGCAGCTTGGACGCGTGGGCAGGGAGGGACATTCAGTACTTC
cdr3_aa: CASSLDAWAGRDIQYF
j_call: TRBJ2-4
d_call: TRBD2
clone_size: NA
v_call: TRBV5-1

cdr3_nt: TGTGCCAGCAGCTTAGGAGTGGCAGATACGCAGTATTTT
cdr3_aa: CASSLGVADTQYF
j_call: TRBJ2-3
d_call: NA
clone_size: once
v_call: TRBV7-6

cdr3_nt: TGCGCCAGCAGCTTGGGACAGGGTTTCGGTGAGACCCAGTACTTC
cdr3_aa: CASSLGQGFGETQYF
j_call: TRBJ2-5
d_call: TRBD1
clone_size: NA
v_call: TRBV5-1

cdr3_nt: TGTGCCAGCAGCCTTTACAGGGTCCAAGAGACCCAGTACTTC
cdr3_aa: CASSLYRVQETQYF
j_call: TRBJ2-5
d_call: NA
clone_size: NA
v_call: TRBV5-8

cdr3_nt: TGTGCCAGCAGGACCCGAGGCAGCCACTACGAGCAGTACTTC
cdr3_aa: CASRTRGSHYEQYF
j_call: TRBJ2-7
d_call: NA
clone_size: NA
v_call: TRBV7-8

cdr3_nt: TGTGCCAGCAGTCCCAGGGGAAGGGGACTGTTTTTT
cdr3_aa: CASSPRGRGLFF
j_call: TRBJ1-4
d_call: NA
clone_size: once
v_call: TRBV6-5

cdr3_nt: TGTGCCAGCAGCGTGGGCGGGGGACCCTACGAGCAGTACTTC
cdr3_aa: CASSVGGGPYEQYF
j_call: TRBJ2-7
d_call: TRBD2
clone_size: NA
v_call: TRBV9

cdr3_nt: TGTGCCAGCTCAGAATTAGAATGGCGGAGTGAGCAGTTCTTC
cdr3_aa: CASSELEWRSEQFF
j_call: TRBJ2-1
d_call: NA
clone_size: once
v_call: TRBV18

cdr3_nt: TGTGCCAGCAGCGTATTTCCAGCGGACAGCTCCTACAATGAGCAGTTCTTC
cdr3_aa: CASSVFPADSSYNEQFF
j_call: TRBJ2-1
d_call: NA
clone_size: NA
v_call: TRBV9

cdr3_nt: TGTGCCAGCAGTTACCTAGCGGGAGCTACCGGGGAGCTGTTTTTT
cdr3_aa: CASSYLAGATGELFF
j_call: TRBJ2-2
d_call: TRBD2
clone_size: NA
v_call: TRBV6-5

cdr3_nt: TGTGCCAGCAGCTTAGTGGGGCAGGGGGCGTCTGGGGCCAACGTCCTGACTTTC
cdr3_aa: CASSLVGQGASGANVLTF
j_call: TRBJ2-6
d_call: TRBD1
clone_size: NA
v_call: TRBV7-9

cdr3_nt: TGTGCCAGCAGCCAAGACCGAGCGATGGGCTACGAGCAGTACTTC
cdr3_aa: CASSQDRAMGYEQYF
j_call: TRBJ2-7
d_call: NA
clone_size: NA
v_call: TRBV14

cdr3_nt: TGCGCCAGCAGCGCAGGGGACATCTCTGATGAGCAGTTCTTC
cdr3_aa: CASSAGDISDEQFF
j_call: TRBJ2-1
d_call: NA
clone_size: NA
v_call: TRBV5-1

cdr3_nt: TGTGCCAGCAGCCCGACAGGGGAGTATGGCTACACCTTC
cdr3_aa: CASSPTGEYGYTF
j_call: TRBJ1-2
d_call: TRBD1
clone_size: NA
v_call: TRBV27

cdr3_nt: TGTGCCAGCAGCTTAGGCACTAGCGGAACCTACGAGCAGTACTTC
cdr3_aa: CASSLGTSGTYEQYF
j_call: TRBJ2-7
d_call: TRBD2
clone_size: NA
v_call: TRBV7-2